The 8 T cell receptor beta chains reported below all come from one sample, sequenced in a study of Graves' ophthalmopathy and Graves' hyperthyroidism. RNA transcripts provided the template for amplifying TCR beta CDR3 regions. After a first-round RT-PCR with HTBI primers, a second-round multiplex PCR was run. TCRdb re-derived calls from the multiplex PCR reads in MiXCR, one entry per CDR3 protein. There are hundreds of thousands of distinct CDR3 sequences in the sample; 45% to 55% occur only once, and around half lies in the top ten. Material: peripheral blood. Receptors were obtained from an adult man with Graves' ophthalmopathy.

This chain's CDR3 is CASSGGLGSQPQHF. In DNA form, the CDR3 reads TGTGCCAGCAGTGGAGGTCTCGGTAGTCAGCCCCAGCATTTT. The chain joins TRBV2 to TRBJ1-5; no clear D. There are 14 residues in the CDR3. V lost 4 bases and J lost 6, with 13 bases in between. Germline V gene sequence: CDR1 SNHLY, CDR2 FYNNEI.

In this sample, this clonotype turned up many times. The DNA for the CDR3 is TGTGCCATCAGAGGGCAGGACCAAGCTTTCTTT. It codes for CAIRGQDQAFF. The chain is built from TRBV10-3 and TRBJ1-1; D not certain. Trimming left V 6 bases short and J 9 bases short, with 11 bases between. The CDR3 loop spans 11 amino acids. Germline lookup yields CDR1 ENHRY and CDR2 SYGVKD.

This clonotype was picked up one time. The J gene is TRBJ1-6, the V gene TRBV6-1; TRBD1 matches 8 bases. CDR1 is MNHNS and CDR2 is SASEGT in the germline V gene. The CDR3 contains 17 residues. The J segment lost 1 base and the V segment lost 1 base, leaving 3 bases of the junction unmatched. The CDR3 nucleotides read TGTGCCAGCAGTGAAGGACAGGGGATATCCTATAATTCACCCCTCCACTTT. It is translated as CASSEGQGISYNSPLHF.

The gene calls are TRBV5-6 and TRBJ2-5; D ambiguous. The CDR3 sequence is 11 residues long. Per germline, CDR1 SGHDT and CDR2 YYEEEE. V was shortened by 4 bases and J by 6 bases, with 7 bases between the two germline ends. The CDR3: CASSGTKTQYF. The CDR3 nucleotides are TGTGCCAGCAGCGGTACGAAGACCCAGTACTTC.

V usage is TRBV24-1 and J usage is TRBJ1-4, with 7 positions matching TRBD1. Per the germline V gene, CDR1 is KGHDR and CDR2 is SFDVKD. The CDR3 is 13 residues long. V gave up 2 bases and J gave up 10 bases; unmatched junction bases: 3. Here the CDR3 reads CATSDSNRGKLFF. The CDR3 nucleotides are TGTGCCACCAGTGATTCGAACAGGGGAAAACTGTTTTTT.

This clonotype was counted many times. V usage is TRBV2 and J usage is TRBJ1-1; D perhaps matches TRBD1 (5 bases). Germline lookup yields CDR1 SNHLY and CDR2 FYNNEI. V was shortened by 3 bases and J by 3 bases, with 11 bases between the two germline ends. The length of the CDR3 is 14 residues. In DNA, the CDR3 is TGTGCCAGCAGTGATGGGGGAAGGTACACTGAAGCTTTCTTT. It specifies CASSDGGRYTEAFF.

This clonotype was detected once. The gene calls are TRBV7-3 and TRBJ2-7; a possible D gene is TRBD2 (6 bases). Germline values: CDR1 SGHTA, CDR2 FQGTGA. The V gene lost 8 bases and the J gene lost 2 bases, with 16 bases spanning the gap. The CDR3 sequence is 14 residues long. This CDR3 is CASLVIGSTYEQYF. Here the CDR3 DNA reads TGTGCCAGCTTGGTTATCGGGAGTACCTACGAGCAGTACTTC.

The V gene is TRBV7-4, the J gene TRBJ2-7, with D hard to call. The germline V gene encodes CDR1 SGHVT and CDR2 SQSDAQ. This CDR3 is 15 amino acids long. Trimming removed 3 bases from V and 3 bases from J, with 15 bases in between. CDR3 nucleotides: TGTGCCAGCAGCTTGGTTTCACTCAGAGGCTACGAGCAGTACTTC. Its translation: CASSLVSLRGYEQYF.